Listed below are T cell receptor beta chains from one sample, sequenced in a study of blood T cells in healthy people across ages. TCRdb re-called the 5' RACE reads with MiXCR, one entry per CDR3 protein. The sample includes roughly 800,000 distinct CDR3 sequences, roughly 50% of them seen just once. Sequenced input: blood. The receptors were sampled from a man younger than 40 in good health. Both conserved end residues are trimmed from each CDR3. Some rows mark clone size as missing; the rest say once, few, many or name a class of expanded clone.

j_call v_call clone_size cdr3_aa
TRBJ2-7 TRBV28 - ASQAPTGAYEQY
TRBJ2-3 TRBV15 - ATSRDFPGGASGAQY
TRBJ2-5 TRBV29-1 many SARLAAETQY
TRBJ2-3 TRBV20-1 - SATPSGSGDTQY
TRBJ1-2 TRBV7-2 - ASSFGVWVGGYT
TRBJ2-5 TRBV20-1 - SANPDNRGETQY
TRBJ1-2 TRBV9 - ASSDNYGYT
TRBJ2-5 TRBV11-2 - ASSFNGRGRWQETQY
TRBJ1-2 TRBV3-1 few ASSAGTAYGYT
TRBJ1-1 TRBV20-1 - SARQENTEAF
TRBJ2-6 TRBV7-2 - ASSAQAGANVRT
- TRBV7-9 - ATEEGVYEQY
TRBJ1-4 TRBV20-1 - SARRQGGYEKLF
TRBJ2-3 TRBV9 - ASSVGLILTDTQY
TRBJ1-2 TRBV10-2 - ASSGWARDGYT
TRBJ2-7 TRBV4-2 few ASSPRIAGGPNFYEQY
TRBJ2-3 TRBV6-2/TRBV6-3 - ASSYLSGADTQY
TRBJ1-2 TRBV5-1 - ASSFSGAGGYT
TRBJ1-6 TRBV2 - ASTGRGNSPLH
TRBJ1-5 TRBV12-5 - ASGSDQPQH
TRBJ2-3 TRBV7-2 once ASSPSQDTQY
TRBJ2-5 TRBV10-3 - AISVREEETQY
TRBJ1-6 TRBV2 - ASSVETGANSPLH
TRBJ2-3 TRBV6-2/TRBV6-3 - ASLWRGTDTQY
TRBJ1-2 TRBV2 - AGGVGDGYT
TRBJ2-6 TRBV18 - ASAGQYGANVLT
TRBJ2-7 TRBV4-2 - ASSWNRGPGYEQY
TRBJ2-3 TRBV29-1 - SGLTGGADTQY
TRBJ2-7 TRBV29-1 few SVLTGHEQY
TRBJ1-2 TRBV7-2 few ASSPGTGYGYT
TRBJ2-1 TRBV20-1 few SARLAGGLGEQF
TRBJ1-6 TRBV28 - ASSVQANSPLH
TRBJ2-1 TRBV27 few ASSRRSSYNEQF
TRBJ1-1 TRBV9 once ASSVSGVPTEAF
TRBJ2-1 TRBV29-1 - SVDSGGPASQF
TRBJ1-2 TRBV6-5 few ASSGDGYYGYT
TRBJ1-1 TRBV7-8 few ASSFRLENTEAF
TRBJ2-7 TRBV13 few ASSLGPPSSYEQY
- TRBV5-1 - ASSLAGTPNEQY
TRBJ1-4 TRBV4-2 few ASSRDRDEKLF
TRBJ1-2 TRBV5-1 - ASSSYKDGYT
TRBJ2-7 TRBV7-2 few ASSLWWGEQY
TRBJ2-3 TRBV6-2/TRBV6-3 - ASRWTDTQY
TRBJ2-3 TRBV9 few ASSPNDRGDTQY
TRBJ2-4 TRBV5-6 - ASSLGGKNIQY
TRBJ2-4 TRBV7-8 - ASSFRAGVGEQY
TRBJ2-4 TRBV7-2 - ASSPRVGQLNIQY
TRBJ1-1 TRBV27 once ASSSLGGGLSEAF
TRBJ2-1 TRBV10-3 few AIKAGEDNEQF
TRBJ2-4 TRBV7-2 few ASSGWDRGEDIQY
TRBJ1-5 TRBV12-3/TRBV12-4 - ASSMSRGPEH
TRBJ2-5 TRBV28 once ASSAAGLARNEQY
TRBJ1-6 TRBV13 - ASSKRGPGEFLNSPLH